This TCR beta chain originates from a study of T cell responses to AZD1222 COVID-19 vaccine. In regard to this clone: Its antigen is not identified.

The CDR3 has 15 amino acids. V shed 1 base, J shed 4 bases, and the junction held 7 bases outside the gene matches. Germline V gene data show CDR1 as SGHNT and CDR2 as YYREEE (reference sequence). Study-wide points: Mostly white British, mostly female donors; authors suggested clonal diversity may be underestimated. A reported finding is that nearly half of spike-specific TCRs target unmutated variant regions. Only a handful of AZD1222 recipients were seropositive at baseline.

Produced via immunoSEQ multiplex PCR; TCRdb's table is partial and in-frame only. This sample has hundreds of thousands of clones, with more than 85% found just once. The genes are TRBV5-4 and TRBJ2-7; 8 bases match TRBD2. The sequences come from peripheral blood, collected on day 0 of MenACWY control vaccination. The source of this sequence is an adult in good health. The CDR3: CASSLSSGGIYEQYF. The DNA for the CDR3 is TGTGCCAGCAGCTTGTCCAGCGGGGGTATATACGAGCAGTACTTC. The entire variable domain, with the rest obtained from reference TRBV5-4 and TRBJ2-7, is as follows: ETGVTQSPTHLIKTRGQQVTLRCSSQSGHNTVSWYQQALGQGPQFIFQYYREEENGRGNFPPRFSGLQFPNYSSELNVNALELDDSALYLCASSLSSGGIYEQYFGPGTRLTVT.